These 29 T cell receptor beta chains came from one sample sequenced in a study of response to subunit inactivated influenza vaccine. TCRdb redid the calling of the RT-PCR reads with MiXCR, one entry per CDR3 protein. Among about 500,000 distinct CDR3 sequences listed, 15% to 20% were seen once. This sample comprised CD4+ T cells sorted from PBMCs, obtained less than 30 months after vaccination. The receptors derive from a man aged 50-75 years who received an inactivated influenza vaccine.

This chain links TRBV12-3 or TRBV12-4 with TRBJ2-1; D is undetermined. This CDR3 spans 13 amino acids. With 1 base removed from V and 2 bases from J, the gap between germline ends came to 3 bases. The CDR3 region is CASSLETYNEQFF. As DNA, the CDR3 is TGTGCCAGCAGTTTAGAAACCTACAATGAGCAGTTCTTC.

This clonotype has more than one count but fewer than ten. V usage is TRBV20-1 and J usage is TRBJ2-7, with TRBD2 matching 8 bases. Germline values: CDR1 DFQATT, CDR2 SNEGSKA (reference sequence). CDR3 size: 14 residues. Trimming cost V 6 bases and J 4 bases; bases outside gene matches: 11. CDR3 protein: CSAREVAGPYEQYF. The CDR3 DNA reads as TGCAGTGCCCGGGAGGTAGCGGGACCTTACGAGCAGTACTTC.

This clonotype has only a few counts. V is TRBV5-1 and J is TRBJ1-2, with D perhaps matching TRBD1 (6 bases). Germline V gives CDR1 SGHRS, CDR2 YFSETQ. CDR3 length equals 14 residues. Trimming pared 0 bases from V and 7 bases from J, leaving 13 bases between. This chain's CDR3 is CASSLAGERGGYTF. The CDR3 DNA reads TGCGCCAGCAGCTTGGCAGGGGAACGTGGTGGCTACACCTTC. Drawing the rest from reference TRBV5-1 and TRBJ1-2, the complete variable domain is KAGVTQTPRYLIKTRGQQVTLSCSPISGHRSVSWYQQTPGQGLQFLFEYFSETQRNKGNFPGRFSGRQFSNSRSEMNVSTLELGDSALYLCASSLAGERGGYTFGSGTRLTVV.

This clonotype turned up a few times. The chain combines TRBV7-2 with TRBJ2-7, with TRBD2 matching over 7 bases. This CDR3 is built from 14 residues. V lost 5 bases and J lost 0; bases outside the gene matches: 4. CDR1 is SGHTA, CDR2 FQGNSA, per germline. Written as DNA, the CDR3 is TGTGCCAGCAGCACCCAGCGGGGCTCCTACGAGCAGTACTTC. This gives the protein CASSTQRGSYEQYF.

This clonotype was detected a few times. The V gene is TRBV28, the J gene TRBJ2-1; D possibly corresponds to TRBD1 (6 bases). The V and J ends lost 6 bases and 3 bases respectively, with 12 bases between them. Looked up from germline, CDR1 is MDHEN and CDR2 is SYDVKM. The CDR3 runs 14 residues. CDR3 in amino acids: CASRRTEDYNEQFF. The CDR3 region has the DNA TGTGCCAGCAGAAGGACAGAGGACTACAATGAGCAGTTCTTC.

A few counts support this clonotype. This chain uses TRBV28 with TRBJ2-2, with TRBD1 identical over 9 bases. CDR1 is MDHEN and CDR2 is SYDVKM in the germline V gene. V lost 6 bases and J lost 4; bases outside the gene matches: 6. CDR3 length: 15 residues. The CDR3 loop reads CASRKGQGLTGELFF. The CDR3 DNA reads as TGTGCCAGCAGGAAAGGACAGGGGCTCACCGGGGAGCTGTTTTTT.

This clonotype occurred a few times. This chain connects TRBV20-1 to TRBJ1-4; TRBD1 is a possible D gene (5 bases). This CDR3 spans 12 amino acids. Trimming removed 6 bases from V and 5 bases from J, with 10 bases in between. In germline, CDR1 is DFQATT, CDR2 SNEGSKA (reference sequence). This CDR3 is CSAHGANEKLFF. The CDR3 DNA sequence: TGCAGTGCCCATGGGGCAAATGAAAAACTGTTTTTT.

This clonotype was counted between two and nine times. CDR3 protein: CASRGSGYETKNIQYF. Here the CDR3 DNA reads TGTGCCAGCAGGGGGTCAGGTTACGAGACCAAAAACATTCAGTACTTC. The genes are TRBV28 and TRBJ2-4; the D is unclear. This CDR3 has 16 residues. V lost 6 bases and J lost 2, with 17 bases in between. From germline, CDR1 is MDHEN and CDR2 SYDVKM. Filled out from reference TRBV28 and TRBJ2-4, the complete variable domain reads DVKVTQSSRYLVKRTGEKVFLECVQDMDHENMFWYRQDPGLGLRLIYFSYDVKMKEKGDIPEGYSVSREKKERFSLILESASTNQTSMYLCASRGSGYETKNIQYFGAGTRLSVL.

This chain links TRBV15 with TRBJ2-1; D is unresolved. This CDR3 spans 13 amino acids. Germline loops: CDR1 LNHNV, CDR2 YYDKDF (reference sequence). V was trimmed by 0 bases and J by 9 bases, leaving 9 bases between them. CDR3 protein: CATSRDPIGEQFF. CDR3 DNA sequence: TGTGCCACCAGCAGAGATCCCATCGGTGAGCAGTTCTTC.

The chain carries TRBV6-8 and TRBJ2-5, with 8 nucleotides matching TRBD2. V lost 2 bases to trimming and J lost 1 base; unmatched junction nucleotides: 9. The germline V gene encodes CDR1 MNHGY and CDR2 SAAAGT. CDR3 length: 17 residues. CDR3 coding DNA: TGTGCCAGCAGTTACCTTACTAGCGGAGGACTCCAAGAGACCCAGTACTTC. Amino acid sequence: CASSYLTSGGLQETQYF.

This clonotype has just a few counts. V usage is TRBV12-3 or TRBV12-4 and J usage is TRBJ2-1, with 8 bases aligning to TRBD1. The CDR3 length is 15 residues. The V segment lost 6 bases and the J segment 5 bases; nucleotides outside the gene matches: 9. CDR3 protein: CASSSPKGQDNEQFF. CDR3 sequence (DNA): TGTGCCAGCAGCAGCCCTAAGGGACAGGACAATGAGCAGTTCTTC.

V is TRBV28 and J is TRBJ2-3; D not resolved. The CDR3 spans 13 residues. The V and J ends lost 6 bases and 1 base respectively, with 8 bases between them. Germline lookup yields CDR1 MDHEN and CDR2 SYDVKM. The CDR3 protein is CASRETGTDTQYF. CDR3 in DNA: TGTGCCAGCAGGGAAACAGGCACAGATACGCAGTATTTT.

This clonotype was counted between two and nine times. J is TRBJ2-1 and V is TRBV6-5; possibly TRBD1 or TRBD2 for D (6 bases each). The CDR3 spans 15 residues. V was cut by 0 bases and J by 7 bases, with 13 bases left in between. Looked up from germline, CDR1 is MNHEY and CDR2 is SVGAGI. The CDR3, as DNA: TGTGCCAGCAGTTACTCGCCGAGAGGGGGGAATGAGCAGTTCTTC. Protein product: CASSYSPRGGNEQFF.

The rearrangement links TRBV6-1 to TRBJ1-2; 11 positions match TRBD1. The CDR3 is 14 amino acids. Germline-derived CDR1 and CDR2 are MNHNS and SASEGT. V dropped 6 bases and J dropped 1; count of bases not matched to a gene: 1. CDR3 nucleotides: TGTGCCAGCAGGGGACAGGGGGATAACTATGGCTACACCTTC. Translated, it gives CASRGQGDNYGYTF.

This clonotype was observed a few times. The chain has TRBV20-1 and TRBJ2-5; D perhaps matches TRBD2 (6 bases). Germline V CDR1 and CDR2: DFQATT, SNEGSKA (reference sequence). The ends were cut back, 6 bases at V and 1 base at J, with 9 bases in the middle. The CDR3 spans 12 residues. CDR3 sequence reads: CSALSGQETQYF. The CDR3 DNA sequence: TGCAGTGCCCTTAGCGGCCAAGAGACCCAGTACTTC.

This clonotype has a handful of counts. The chain links TRBV5-1 to TRBJ2-1; D is undetermined. Trimming pared 4 bases from V and 1 base from J, leaving 12 bases between. CDR3 size: 15 residues. CDR1 is SGHRS, CDR2 YFSETQ, per germline. CDR3 nucleotides: TGCGCCAGCAGCATCAGGTTCCCTTCCTACAATGAGCAGTTCTTC. As protein: CASSIRFPSYNEQFF.

Here the CDR3 reads CSVKTSGEGEQYF. CDR3 nucleotides: TGCAGCGTCAAGACTAGCGGGGAAGGCGAGCAGTACTTC. V and J are TRBV29-1 and TRBJ2-7; 11 nucleotides line up with TRBD2. Trimming at V came to 6 bases and at J to 6 bases, leaving 7 bases not matched to a gene. CDR3 size: 13 residues. CDR1 and CDR2 (germline): SQVTM, ANQGSEA.

The CDR3: CSLRPGDTQYF. The CDR3 DNA is TGCAGCCTTCGCCCGGGGGATACGCAGTATTTT. The chain couples TRBV29-1 to TRBJ2-3, with D possibly being TRBD2 (5 bases). Trimming pared 8 bases from V and 6 bases from J, leaving 12 bases between. CDR1 and CDR2 from the germline V gene are SQVTM and ANQGSEA. CDR3 length: 11 residues.

The chain recombines TRBV7-8 with TRBJ2-1; TRBD2 matches 12 bases. CDR1 SGHVS and CDR2 FQNEAQ come from the germline V gene. The length of the CDR3 is 15 residues. Unmatched junction bases numbered 8, after V lost 8 bases and J lost 6 bases. CDR3 bases: TGTGCCAGCGGACGACTAGCGGGAGCGATCAATGAGCAGTTCTTC. Translating gives CASGRLAGAINEQFF.

This clonotype was seen a handful of times. The J gene is TRBJ2-1, the V gene TRBV7-8, with 9 bases matching TRBD2. Losses at the gene ends were 5 bases for V and 2 bases for J; bases not matched to a gene: 4. CDR1 is SGHVS, CDR2 FQNEAQ, per germline. The CDR3 has 15 amino acids. This chain's CDR3 is CASSRGGGPYNEQFF. DNA for the CDR3: TGTGCCAGCAGCCGCGGGGGGGGACCCTACAATGAGCAGTTCTTC.

The V call is TRBV4-1, the J call TRBJ2-1; 10 nucleotides agree with TRBD2. CDR3 length: 16 amino acids. The V segment lost 4 bases and the J segment 1 base; nucleotides outside the gene matches: 4. Germline CDR1 and CDR2: MGHRA and YSYEKL. The CDR3 DNA follows: TGCGCCAGCAGCCCAGCTAGCGGGGGTTCCTACAATGAGCAGTTCTTC. It codes for CASSPASGGSYNEQFF.

This clonotype has ten or more counts. The chain employs TRBV4-1 and TRBJ1-2; tentatively, D is TRBD1 (5 bases). The germline CDR1 and CDR2 sequences are MGHRA and YSYEKL. This CDR3 has 17 amino acids. V lost 0 bases and J 4 bases, leaving 18 bases between the germline ends. The CDR3 bases are TGCGCCAGCAGCCAAGATTCCGCGGGAGGGGACGTCTATGGCTACACCTTC. Protein: CASSQDSAGGDVYGYTF.

This chain links TRBV11-2 with TRBJ2-7; 7 bases map to TRBD2. The CDR3 has 18 residues. Germline CDR1 and CDR2: SGHAT and FQNNGV. Unmatched junction bases numbered 15, after V lost 3 bases and J lost 1 base. CDR3 DNA sequence: TGTGCCAGCAGCTTGTTGGGGACTACCAAATTAAAGTCCTACGAGCAGTACTTC. As protein: CASSLLGTTKLKSYEQYF.

The chain has TRBV25-1 and TRBJ1-2; 7 nucleotides align to TRBD1. CDR1 is MGHDK, CDR2 SYGVNS, per germline. V lost 4 bases, J lost 8 bases, and 4 bases stayed unmatched. The CDR3 extends over 12 amino acids. For the CDR3, the DNA is TGTGCCAGCAGTGCGACAGGGACGGGCTACACCTTC. Its translation is CASSATGTGYTF.

The CDR3 bases are TGTGCCAGCAAAGCCGACAGCTCTGGAAACACCATATATTTT. This translates into CASKADSSGNTIYF. The chain joins TRBV6-4 to TRBJ1-3, with D perhaps matching TRBD1 (5 bases). The CDR3 consists of 14 residues. Trimming took off 7 bases at V and 0 bases at J, with 10 bases between the two ends. Germline V gene sequence: CDR1 MRHNA, CDR2 SNTAGT.

The chain recombines TRBV5-1 with TRBJ1-1, with TRBD1 identical over 7 bases. There are 14 residues in the CDR3. Trimming removed 5 bases from V and 2 bases from J; junction bases left unmatched: 6. Germline values: CDR1 SGHRS, CDR2 YFSETQ. The CDR3 nucleotides are TGCGCCAGCAGACGACAGGGTAGTAACACTGAAGCTTTCTTT. Translated: CASRRQGSNTEAFF.

This clonotype occurred many times. The chain is built from TRBV28 and TRBJ2-7; maybe TRBD1 (5 bases). CDR1 and CDR2 (germline): MDHEN, SYDVKM. The CDR3 covers 15 residues. Deletions cut 0 bases from V and 0 bases from J, with 9 bases between. CDR3 nucleotides: TGTGCCAGCAGTTTATGGCAGGACAACTCCTACGAGCAGTACTTC. It encodes CASSLWQDNSYEQYF. The whole variable domain, filled in from reference TRBV28 and TRBJ2-7, reads DVKVTQSSRYLVKRTGEKVFLECVQDMDHENMFWYRQDPGLGLRLIYFSYDVKMKEKGDIPEGYSVSREKKERFSLILESASTNQTSMYLCASSLWQDNSYEQYFGPGTRLTVT.

This chain links TRBV5-1 with TRBJ2-5; 10 bases agree with TRBD1. Germline loops: CDR1 SGHRS, CDR2 YFSETQ. J was trimmed by 4 bases and V by 4 bases; bases with no gene match: 4. The CDR3 spans 14 residues. The CDR3 loop is CASSQGQGLETQYF. CDR3 DNA sequence: TGCGCCAGCAGCCAGGGACAGGGGCTAGAGACCCAGTACTTC.

The V and J genes are TRBV5-1 and TRBJ2-2, with D tentatively TRBD1 (5 bases). Germline loops: CDR1 SGHRS, CDR2 YFSETQ. V was cut by 0 bases and J by 6 bases, with 15 bases left in between. The CDR3 consists of 16 residues. CDR3 region: CASSLAGLGRAGELFF. Here the CDR3 DNA reads TGCGCCAGCAGCTTGGCCGGGTTGGGGCGCGCCGGGGAGCTGTTTTTT.